This T cell receptor (beta chain) derives from a study of blood T cell repertoires in COVID-19. Study at large: From the United States, Italy and Spain came samples of acute and convalescent COVID-19. The analysed material was cDNA or gDNA that came from T cells, B-cell-depleted T cells, or PBMCs.

In the original workflow: By means of reference gene primer amplification, nucleated cell counts were estimated. TCRdb keeps only in-frame clones here, not all; method: immunoSEQ multiplex PCR. The V and J calls and clone size come from that table; D and trimming were worked out from the DNA. Of about 230,000 clones detected, roughly 80% appear once; the ten largest clones hold 7.5% to 9%. Trimming shortened V by 5 bases and J by 7 bases, and 11 bases separated the two germline ends. The CDR3 extends over 13 amino acids. The germline CDR1 and CDR2 sequences are LNHDA and SQIVND (reference sequence). Sequenced input: peripheral blood. This TCR derives from a woman older than 75 with acute or convalescent COVID-19. The V gene is TRBV19, the J gene TRBJ1-4; no definite D call. CDR3 sequence reads: CASSSKGGEKLFF. The DNA for the CDR3 is TGTGCCAGTAGTTCCAAGGGAGGTGAAAAACTGTTTTTT.